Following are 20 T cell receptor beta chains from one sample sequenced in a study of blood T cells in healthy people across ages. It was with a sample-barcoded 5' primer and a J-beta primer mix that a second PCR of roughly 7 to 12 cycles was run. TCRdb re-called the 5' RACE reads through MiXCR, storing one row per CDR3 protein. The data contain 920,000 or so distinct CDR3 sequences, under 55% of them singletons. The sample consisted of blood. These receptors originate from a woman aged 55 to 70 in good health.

The CDR3 here is CASSLVDGGAGSPLHF. The CDR3 DNA sequence: TGTGCCAGCAGCTTAGTTGATGGGGGAGCGGGGTCACCCCTCCACTTT. The chain is built from TRBV7-2 and TRBJ1-6; TRBD1 might be the D (5 bases). The CDR3 is 16 residues long. In germline, CDR1 is SGHTA, CDR2 FQGNSA. The ends were cut back, 1 base at V and 10 bases at J, with 17 bases in the middle.

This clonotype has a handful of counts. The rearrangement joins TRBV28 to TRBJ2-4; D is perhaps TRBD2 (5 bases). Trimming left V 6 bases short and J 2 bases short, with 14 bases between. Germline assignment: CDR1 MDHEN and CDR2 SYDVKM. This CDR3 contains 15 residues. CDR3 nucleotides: TGTGCCAGCAGCACCGTCACTAGTTCCAAAAACATTCAGTACTTC. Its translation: CASSTVTSSKNIQYF.

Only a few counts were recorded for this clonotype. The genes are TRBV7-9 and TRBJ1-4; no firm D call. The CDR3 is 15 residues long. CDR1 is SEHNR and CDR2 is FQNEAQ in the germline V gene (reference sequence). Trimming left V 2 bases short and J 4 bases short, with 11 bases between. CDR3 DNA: TGTGCCAGCAGCTTACTTGAGGGAAGTAATGAAAAACTGTTTTTT. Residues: CASSLLEGSNEKLFF.

The CDR3 region has the DNA TGCAGTGCTAGCGCGTACCAGGGACTACTGGAGACCCAGTACTTC. Translated, it gives CSASAYQGLLETQYF. The chain couples TRBV20-1 to TRBJ2-7; 7 nucleotides match TRBD2. The J call may be faulty, since TRBJ2-5 better matches the DNA end. Germline CDR1 is DFQATT and CDR2 is SNEGSKA (reference sequence). The CDR3 contains 15 residues.

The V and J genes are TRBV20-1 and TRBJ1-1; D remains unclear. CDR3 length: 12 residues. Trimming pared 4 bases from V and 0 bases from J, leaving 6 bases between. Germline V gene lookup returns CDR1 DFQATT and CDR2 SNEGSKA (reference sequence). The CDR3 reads CSATHMNTEAFF. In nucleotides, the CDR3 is TGCAGTGCTACCCATATGAACACTGAAGCTTTCTTT.

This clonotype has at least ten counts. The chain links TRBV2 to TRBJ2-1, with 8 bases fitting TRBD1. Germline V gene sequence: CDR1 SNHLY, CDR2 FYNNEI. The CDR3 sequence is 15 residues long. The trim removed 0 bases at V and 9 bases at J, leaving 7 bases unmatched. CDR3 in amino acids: CASSEAFQGAGEQFF. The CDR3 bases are TGTGCCAGCAGTGAAGCGTTCCAGGGGGCGGGTGAGCAGTTCTTC.

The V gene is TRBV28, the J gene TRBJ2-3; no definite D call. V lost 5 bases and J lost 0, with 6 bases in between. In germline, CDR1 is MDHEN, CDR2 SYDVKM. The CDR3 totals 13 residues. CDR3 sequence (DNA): TGTGCCAGCAGTACTATTAGCACAGATACGCAGTATTTT. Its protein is CASSTISTDTQYF.

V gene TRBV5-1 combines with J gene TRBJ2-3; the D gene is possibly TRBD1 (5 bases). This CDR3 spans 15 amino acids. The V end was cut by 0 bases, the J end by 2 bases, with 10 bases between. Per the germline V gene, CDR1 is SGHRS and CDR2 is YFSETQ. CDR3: CASSLGRALTDTQYF. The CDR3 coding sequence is TGCGCCAGCAGCTTGGGCAGGGCCCTCACAGATACGCAGTATTTT.

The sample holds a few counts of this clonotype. In nucleotides, the CDR3 is TGCAGTGCAGAAGAGCGGACAGGGAAATACAATCAGCCCCAGCATTTT. This encodes CSAEERTGKYNQPQHF. The gene calls are TRBV20-1 and TRBJ1-5; 8 bases line up with TRBD1. Germline V lookup: CDR1 DFQATT, CDR2 SNEGSKA (reference sequence). The CDR3 spans 16 residues. The trim removed 6 bases at V and 3 bases at J, leaving 13 bases unmatched.

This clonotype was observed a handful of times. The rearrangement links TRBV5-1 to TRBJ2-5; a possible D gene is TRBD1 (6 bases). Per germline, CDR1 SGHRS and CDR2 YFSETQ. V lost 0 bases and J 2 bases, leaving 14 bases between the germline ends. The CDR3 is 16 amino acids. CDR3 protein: CASSLAGQNLQETQYF. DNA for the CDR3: TGCGCCAGCAGCTTGGCCGGACAGAATCTTCAAGAGACCCAGTACTTC.

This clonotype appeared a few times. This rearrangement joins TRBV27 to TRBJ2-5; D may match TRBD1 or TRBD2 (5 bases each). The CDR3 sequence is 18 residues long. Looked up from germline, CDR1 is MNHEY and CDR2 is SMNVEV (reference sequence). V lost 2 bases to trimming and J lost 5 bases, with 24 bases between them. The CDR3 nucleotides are TGTGCCAGCAGTTTAAACGCCCGGGGACCGAACCGAGGGGAGACCCAGTACTTC. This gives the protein CASSLNARGPNRGETQYF.

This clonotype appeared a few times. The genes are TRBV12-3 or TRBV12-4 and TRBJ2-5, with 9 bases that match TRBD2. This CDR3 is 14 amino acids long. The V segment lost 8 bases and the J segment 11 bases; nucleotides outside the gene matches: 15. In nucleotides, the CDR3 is TGTGCCAGCGGGGGGACTAGCCTATACAATGAGCAGTACTTC. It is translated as CASGGTSLYNEQYF.

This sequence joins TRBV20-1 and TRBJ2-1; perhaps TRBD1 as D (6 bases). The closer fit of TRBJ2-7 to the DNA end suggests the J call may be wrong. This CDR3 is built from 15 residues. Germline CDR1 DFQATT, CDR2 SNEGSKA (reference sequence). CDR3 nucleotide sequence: TGCAGTGCCACCGGGGACACAAGCTCCTACAATGAGCAGTACTTC. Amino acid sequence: CSATGDTSSYNEQYF.

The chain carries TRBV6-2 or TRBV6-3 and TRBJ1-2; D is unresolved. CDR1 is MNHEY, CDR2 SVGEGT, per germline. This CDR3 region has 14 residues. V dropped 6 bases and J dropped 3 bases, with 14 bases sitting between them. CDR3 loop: CASSPLQSHYGYTF. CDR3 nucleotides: TGTGCCAGCAGCCCTTTACAGAGCCACTATGGCTACACCTTC.

The DNA of the CDR3 is TGTGCCACCAGCCGAAAGGGGGCTGGGGCCAACGTCCTGACTTTC. It specifies CATSRKGAGANVLTF. This rearrangement joins TRBV15 to TRBJ2-6; possible D gene TRBD1, 6 bases. V lost 5 bases to trimming and J lost 2 bases, with 10 bases between them. Germline lookup yields CDR1 LNHNV and CDR2 YYDKDF (reference sequence). The CDR3 loop spans 15 amino acids.

The CDR3 DNA follows: TGTGCCAGCAGGGGGGACAGCGTGGCCAAAAACATTCAGTACTTC. Translation: CASRGDSVAKNIQYF. The chain uses TRBV2 and TRBJ2-4; 7 bases line up with TRBD1. CDR1 is SNHLY and CDR2 is FYNNEI in the germline V gene. The J segment lost 1 base and the V segment lost 6 bases, leaving 6 bases of the junction unmatched. This CDR3 region has 15 residues.

The chain's CDR3 is CASSYGQAGNQPQHF. CDR3 sequence (DNA): TGTGCCAGCAGCTACGGACAGGCTGGCAATCAGCCCCAGCATTTT. The genes are TRBV13 and TRBJ1-5; TRBD1 agrees at 7 bases. The CDR3 length is 15 residues. CDR1 and CDR2 (germline): PRHDT, FYEKMQ (reference sequence). The V segment lost 4 bases and the J segment 2 bases; nucleotides outside the gene matches: 5.

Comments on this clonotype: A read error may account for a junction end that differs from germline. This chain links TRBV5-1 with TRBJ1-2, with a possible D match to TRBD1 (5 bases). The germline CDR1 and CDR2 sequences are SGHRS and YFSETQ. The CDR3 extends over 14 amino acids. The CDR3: CASSPGAGLNGCTF. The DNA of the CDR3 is TGCGCCAGCAGCCCCGGGGCAGGGTTGAATGGCTGCACCTTC.

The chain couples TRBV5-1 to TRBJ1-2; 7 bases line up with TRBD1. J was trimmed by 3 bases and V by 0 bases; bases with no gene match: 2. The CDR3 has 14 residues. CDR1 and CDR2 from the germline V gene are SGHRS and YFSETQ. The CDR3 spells CASSLEQGYYGYTF. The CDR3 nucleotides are TGCGCCAGCAGCTTGGAACAGGGGTACTATGGCTACACCTTC.

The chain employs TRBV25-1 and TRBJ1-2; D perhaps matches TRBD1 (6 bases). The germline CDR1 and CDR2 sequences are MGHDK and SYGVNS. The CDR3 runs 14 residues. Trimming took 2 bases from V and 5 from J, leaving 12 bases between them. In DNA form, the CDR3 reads TGTGCCAGCAGTGAACCGGGGGCGAAGTATGGCTACACCTTC. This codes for CASSEPGAKYGYTF.